The present T cell receptor (beta chain) was sequenced within a study of CD8 T cells in Susac syndrome. Findings of the study overall: Individuals included in the TCR sequencing and HLA analysis were acknowledged by the study to be relatively few in number.

As for this clonotype: Its antigen remains unknown.

TCR beta sequencing covered blood CD8+ and CD4+ T cells. When the RNA was reverse transcribed, random hexamers were used with an input of about 0.5 to 1 ug. TCR beta CDR3 was amplified by immunoSEQ multiplex PCR. This amplification extended across 54 Vbeta and 13 Jbeta segments. TCRdb analysed the immunoSEQ multiplex PCR reads with MiXCR anew, one entry per CDR3 protein. The sample consists of 85,000 to 90,000 distinct CDR3 sequences, approximately 95% of them appearing once. Sequencing was carried out using CD8+ T cells from PBMCs. The clonotype was recovered from a human donor in good health.

The CDR3 protein is CASRDHRAANTGELFF. CDR3 coding DNA: TGTGCCAGCAGGGACCACAGGGCCGCGAACACCGGGGAGCTGTTTTTT. The chain combines TRBV9 with TRBJ2-2; maybe TRBD1 (6 bases). Germline lookup yields CDR1 SGDLS and CDR2 YYNGEE. Trimming cost V 5 bases and J 0 bases, with 14 bases left between them. The CDR3 is made up of 16 amino acids. Variable domain in full (rest from reference TRBV9 and TRBJ2-2): DSGVTQTPKHLITATGQRVTLRCSPRSGDLSVYWYQQSLDQGLQFLIQYYNGEERAKGNILERFSAQQFPDLHSELNLSSLELGDSALYFCASRDHRAANTGELFFGEGSRLTVL.